These 21 T cell receptor beta chains came from one sample sequenced in a study of blood T cell repertoires in COVID-19. The repertoire was sequenced with immunoSEQ multiplex PCR; TCRdb's copy has only in-frame clones and lacks some. The profile shows fewer than 350,000 clones, 85% to 90% of them singletons. Sequencing was done on a sample of PBMCs or T cells enriched from blood (not recorded which). The source of these receptors is a woman under 40 who had been exposed to COVID-19.

The chain employs TRBV7-2 and TRBJ2-7; no reliable D call. The length of the CDR3 is 16 residues. CDR1 is SGHTA, CDR2 FQGNSA, per germline. V was pared by 1 base and J by 2 bases, with 15 bases between. CDR3 loop: CASSLDFGLAAYEQYF. For the CDR3, the DNA is TGTGCCAGCAGCTTAGATTTTGGGTTAGCTGCCTACGAGCAGTACTTC.

Regarding this clone: This specimen includes other DNA sequences encoding the same CDR3. The CDR3 nucleotides are TGTGCCAGCAGTGACTCGACTAGCGGCTACAATGAGCAGTTCTTC. Protein sequence: CASSDSTSGYNEQFF. The chain uses TRBV6-4 and TRBJ2-1; 9 bases fit TRBD2. Germline V gives CDR1 MRHNA, CDR2 SNTAGT. J was trimmed by 3 bases and V by 0 bases; bases with no gene match: 0. The CDR3 sequence is 15 residues long.

The V gene is TRBV9, the J gene TRBJ2-7; possible D gene TRBD2, 5 bases. Trimming took 0 bases from V and 5 from J, leaving 6 bases between them. The CDR3 extends over 12 amino acids. CDR1 is SGDLS and CDR2 is YYNGEE in the germline V gene. The DNA of the CDR3 is TGTGCCAGCAGCGTAGGAGGGAACGAGCAGTACTTC. It encodes CASSVGGNEQYF.

The V and J genes are TRBV10-3 and TRBJ2-1; 10 bases align to TRBD2. The trim removed 6 bases at V and 5 bases at J, leaving 1 base unmatched. CDR3 length: 13 residues. Germline CDR1 ENHRY, CDR2 SYGVKD. CDR3 protein: CAIRAGGDNEQFF. The DNA of the CDR3 is TGTGCCATCAGAGCGGGAGGGGACAATGAGCAGTTCTTC.

This rearrangement joins TRBV28 to TRBJ1-5; a weak D match, TRBD1 (6 bases). CDR3 size: 15 residues. Germline loops: CDR1 MDHEN, CDR2 SYDVKM. V was pared by 5 bases and J by 5 bases, with 16 bases between. The chain's CDR3 is CASSEQGSGYQPQHF. Written as DNA, the CDR3 is TGTGCCAGCAGTGAACAGGGATCGGGATATCAGCCCCAGCATTTT.

As DNA, the CDR3 is TGTGCCTGGGGACAGGGCTGGGAGCAGTACTTC. This gives the protein CAWGQGWEQYF. This rearrangement joins TRBV30 to TRBJ2-7; 8 positions agree with TRBD1. This CDR3 is built from 11 residues. Trimming at V came to 5 bases and at J to 7 bases, leaving 4 bases not matched to a gene. Germline loops: CDR1 GTSNPN, CDR2 SVGIG (reference sequence).

The chain combines TRBV28 with TRBJ2-1; D gene ambiguous. The V end lost 5 bases, the J end lost 0 bases, and 14 bases lay between the germline ends. Germline V lookup: CDR1 MDHEN, CDR2 SYDVKM. This CDR3 contains 16 residues. The CDR3 reads CASSIPGPSSYNEQFF. In DNA, the CDR3 is TGTGCCAGCAGTATCCCGGGTCCGTCCTCCTACAATGAGCAGTTCTTC.

This clone came up once. The J gene is TRBJ2-7, the V gene TRBV28, with 7 bases identical to TRBD1. The V gene's germline CDR1 is MDHEN and CDR2 SYDVKM. This CDR3 is 16 amino acids long. Trimming took 2 bases from V and 1 from J; bases not matched to a gene: 8. The CDR3 DNA is TGTGCCAGCAGTTTAATGGACAGGAGAGGGTCCTACGAGCAGTACTTC. Protein product: CASSLMDRRGSYEQYF.

This clone was detected only a few times. The V and J genes are TRBV24-1 and TRBJ1-1, with D tentatively TRBD1 (5 bases). With 3 bases removed from V and 5 bases from J, the gap between germline ends came to 15 bases. Germline CDR1 KGHDR, CDR2 SFDVKD. This CDR3 contains 15 residues. CDR3 region: CATSDMGRHITEAFF. DNA for the CDR3: TGTGCCACCAGTGATATGGGGCGGCATATTACTGAAGCTTTCTTT.

Turning to this clone: The same CDR3 can be traced to other DNA sequences in this sample. J is TRBJ1-2 and V is TRBV28; D is ambiguous. The V end was cut by 6 bases, the J end by 2 bases, with 7 bases between. The CDR3 sequence is 12 residues long. CDR1 is MDHEN and CDR2 is SYDVKM in the germline V gene. The CDR3 DNA follows: TGTGCCAGCAGCCTACAGAACTATGGCTACACCTTC. This gives the protein CASSLQNYGYTF.

This sequence joins TRBV29-1 and TRBJ2-5; 7 bases agree with TRBD2. CDR1 is SQVTM, CDR2 ANQGSEA, per germline. This CDR3 is built from 12 residues. The V segment lost 3 bases and the J segment 4 bases; nucleotides outside the gene matches: 2. The CDR3 sequence: CSVESGGETQYF. CDR3 DNA: TGCAGCGTTGAGTCGGGGGGAGAGACCCAGTACTTC.

This chain uses TRBV7-3 with TRBJ1-1; tentative D call: TRBD1 (6 bases). CDR3 size: 15 residues. Trimming shortened V by 5 bases and J by 1 base, and 14 bases separated the two germline ends. Per the germline V gene, CDR1 is SGHTA and CDR2 is FQGTGA. CDR3 amino acids: CASSPGGGWNTEAFF. The CDR3 bases are TGTGCCAGCAGCCCGGGGGGGGGCTGGAACACTGAAGCTTTCTTT.

V gene TRBV7-2 combines with J gene TRBJ2-5; 8 positions match TRBD1. Germline CDR1 is SGHTA and CDR2 is FQGNSA. V lost 3 bases, J lost 3 bases, and 6 bases stayed unmatched. This CDR3 comprises 15 residues. The CDR3 protein is CASSFAQGAKETQYF. CDR3 nucleotides: TGTGCCAGCAGCTTCGCCCAGGGGGCGAAAGAGACCCAGTACTTC.

The rearrangement links TRBV3-1 (or the pseudogene TRBV3-2) to TRBJ2-7; 11 nucleotides align to TRBD2. V shed 7 bases and J 6 bases; nucleotides not matched to a gene: 5. CDR1 and CDR2 (germline): LGHDT, YNNKEL (reference sequence). The CDR3 is 13 amino acids. CDR3 residues: CASTASGRTEQYF. CDR3 in DNA: TGTGCCAGCACGGCTAGCGGGAGGACCGAGCAGTACTTC.

The V gene is TRBV19, the J gene TRBJ2-2, with TRBD1 as a possible D gene (6 bases). This CDR3 comprises 16 residues. V lost 6 bases and J lost 0, with 14 bases in between. Germline-derived CDR1 and CDR2 are LNHDA and SQIVND (reference sequence). CDR3: CASRTQGSANTGELFF. CDR3 sequence (DNA): TGTGCCAGTAGAACCCAGGGGTCCGCGAACACCGGGGAGCTGTTTTTT.

The chain couples TRBV7-9 to TRBJ1-4; 9 bases are a match to TRBD1. This CDR3 contains 14 residues. V was pared by 5 bases and J by 6 bases, with 4 bases of the junction left unmatched. Germline V gives CDR1 SEHNR, CDR2 FQNEAQ (reference sequence). CDR3 sequence (DNA): TGTGCCAGCAGCACGGACAGGGGAGATGAAAAACTGTTTTTT. Residues: CASSTDRGDEKLFF.

The rearrangement uses TRBV7-8 and TRBJ1-6; TRBD1 might be the D (5 bases). Trimming shortened V by 7 bases and J by 9 bases, and 19 bases separated the two germline ends. The CDR3 totals 15 residues. Germline V gene data show CDR1 as SGHVS and CDR2 as FQNEAQ. The CDR3 bases are TGTGCCAGCACCATTCTCCGGGACTCCGGTTCACCCCTCCACTTT. Encoded protein: CASTILRDSGSPLHF.

In its sample, this clone was seen once. The V and J genes are TRBV15 and TRBJ1-1; D is ambiguous. With 0 bases removed from V and 1 base from J, the gap between germline ends came to 12 bases. The CDR3 loop spans 16 amino acids. CDR1 is LNHNV, CDR2 YYDKDF, per germline (reference sequence). CDR3 sequence reads: CATSRDLSLGNTEAFF. The CDR3, as DNA: TGTGCCACCAGCAGAGATCTTTCGCTAGGGAACACTGAAGCTTTCTTT.

In this sample, this clone turned up once. The rearrangement links TRBV19 to TRBJ2-3, with a possible D match to TRBD1 (5 bases). The V end was cut by 6 bases, the J end by 5 bases, with 9 bases between. CDR1 and CDR2 (germline): LNHDA, SQIVND (reference sequence). The CDR3 has 12 residues. CDR3 nucleotides: TGTGCCAGTAGGACAGCTGGAGATACGCAGTATTTT. This translates into CASRTAGDTQYF.

The gene calls are TRBV5-1 and TRBJ2-3; 8 positions match TRBD1. The CDR3 has 17 residues. Germline CDR1 and CDR2: SGHRS and YFSETQ. Unmatched junction bases numbered 8, after V lost 0 bases and J lost 2 bases. The CDR3 sequence: CASSLAYGDRPTDTQYF. CDR3 DNA: TGCGCCAGCAGCTTGGCCTATGGGGACAGGCCCACAGATACGCAGTATTTT.

The chain recombines TRBV6-5 with TRBJ1-1; 8 positions agree with TRBD1. The germline CDR1 and CDR2 sequences are MNHEY and SVGAGI. Trimming at V came to 5 bases and at J to 1 base, leaving 6 bases not matched to a gene. The CDR3 consists of 15 residues. Written as DNA, the CDR3 is TGTGCCAGCAGTCAACAGGGGGACCCGAACACTGAAGCTTTCTTT. Amino acids: CASSQQGDPNTEAFF.